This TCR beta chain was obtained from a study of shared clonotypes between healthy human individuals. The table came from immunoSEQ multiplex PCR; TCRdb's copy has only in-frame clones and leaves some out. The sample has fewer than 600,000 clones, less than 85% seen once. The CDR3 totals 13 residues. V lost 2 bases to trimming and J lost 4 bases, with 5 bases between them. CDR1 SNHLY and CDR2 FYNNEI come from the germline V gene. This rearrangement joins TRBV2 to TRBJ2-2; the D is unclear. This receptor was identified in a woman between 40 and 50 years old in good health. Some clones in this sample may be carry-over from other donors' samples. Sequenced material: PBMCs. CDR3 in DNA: TGTGCCAGCAGTGAATACGTCACCGGGGAGCTGTTTTTT. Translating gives CASSEYVTGELFF.